This record looks at one T cell receptor (beta chain) sequence and its context. The data belong to a study of blood T cell repertoires in COVID-19. The V and J ends lost 3 bases and 3 bases respectively, with 13 bases between them. Germline V lookup: CDR1 KGHDR, CDR2 SFDVKD. The CDR3 spans 15 residues. Profiling relied on immunoSEQ multiplex PCR, and the TCRdb table lists in-frame clones only, not all of them. Of approximately 350,000 clones listed, 87% are singletons. The sequence was collected from a woman between 45 and 65 years old with COVID-19, enrolled during active disease. What was sequenced was peripheral blood. V usage is TRBV24-1 and J usage is TRBJ2-5; D is possibly TRBD2 (5 bases). CDR3 bases: TGTGCCACCAGTGATCCGACTGGGAGAAAAGAGACCCAGTACTTC. The encoded protein is CATSDPTGRKETQYF.